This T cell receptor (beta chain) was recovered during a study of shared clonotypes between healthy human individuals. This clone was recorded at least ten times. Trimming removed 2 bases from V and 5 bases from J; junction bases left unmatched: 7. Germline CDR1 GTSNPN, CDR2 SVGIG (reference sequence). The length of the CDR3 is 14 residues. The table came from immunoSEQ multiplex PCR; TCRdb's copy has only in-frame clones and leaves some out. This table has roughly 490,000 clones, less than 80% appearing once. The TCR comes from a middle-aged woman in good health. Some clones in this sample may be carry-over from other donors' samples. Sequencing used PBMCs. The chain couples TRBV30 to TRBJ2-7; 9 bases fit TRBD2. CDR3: CAWSFSGSRDEQYF. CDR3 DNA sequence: TGTGCCTGGAGTTTTAGCGGGAGTCGTGACGAGCAGTACTTC.